This TCR beta chain was captured by sequencing in a study of cytomegalovirus exposure and HLA in healthy donors. General observations from the study: Some TCR beta chains (around 180 of them) were listed as cytomegalovirus-associated. Because they were indistinguishable, some V segments, including TRBV6-2 and TRBV6-3, were excluded. Among donors in an Asian-associated ancestry cluster, a later analysis reportedly found fewer N-insertions than the roughly 610-donor mean. Previously analyzed data showed that most TCR beta V segments were productive at a frequency of about 87% or about 30%.

A note on this clone: Its antigen is undetermined.

With 1 base removed from V and 12 bases from J, the gap between germline ends came to 14 bases. This CDR3 has 13 amino acids. Germline loops: CDR1 SGHRS, CDR2 YFSETQ. The PCR was carried out with 60 Vbeta primers and 13 Jbeta primers. Data came from immunoSEQ multiplex PCR; TCRdb stores just in-frame clones and leaves some out. This table has about 170,000 clones, approximately 81% appearing once. The sample taken for sequencing was PBMCs. This clonotype originated in a woman in her 50s in good health and CMV-seronegative. V and J are TRBV5-1 and TRBJ2-1, with D tentatively TRBD2 (6 bases). The CDR3 protein is CASSLTTGVSQFF. The CDR3 coding sequence is TGCGCCAGCAGCTTGACCACGGGAGTATCGCAGTTCTTC.